The 25 T cell receptor beta chains reported below all come from one sample, sequenced in a study of OX40 agonist ivuxolimab in advanced cancers. Data came from immunoSEQ multiplex PCR; TCRdb stores just in-frame clones and leaves some out. Of tens of thousands of clones in the sample, around 87% were seen once. This specimen was CD4+ or CD8+ T cells sorted from blood, taken in a trial of the OX40 agonist ivuxolimab. These TCRs come from an adult with an advanced solid tumor such as melanoma, head and neck, liver or kidney cancer.

This sequence joins TRBV27 and TRBJ2-7; TRBD1 matches 7 bases. Looked up from germline, CDR1 is MNHEY and CDR2 is SMNVEV (reference sequence). The CDR3 totals 15 residues. Losses at the gene ends were 5 bases for V and 0 bases for J; bases not matched to a gene: 7. CDR3 loop: CASSTRTGSSYEQYF. The CDR3 DNA sequence: TGTGCCAGCAGTACAAGGACAGGTAGCTCCTACGAGCAGTACTTC.

V is TRBV6-5 and J is TRBJ1-2; maybe TRBD1 (6 bases). Trimming pared 7 bases from V and 2 bases from J, leaving 11 bases between. CDR1 is MNHEY and CDR2 is SVGAGI in the germline V gene. The CDR3 covers 13 residues. The CDR3 DNA sequence: TGTGCCAGCAAACAGGGCTGGAACTATGGCTACACCTTC. Translating gives CASKQGWNYGYTF.

This clone was seen just once. The V and J genes are TRBV5-4 and TRBJ2-3; 7 positions agree with TRBD1. After removal of 2 bases from V and 3 bases from J, the junction contained 6 bases not matched to a gene. The CDR3 runs to 15 residues. Germline V gene lookup returns CDR1 SGHNT and CDR2 YYREEE (reference sequence). For the CDR3, the DNA is TGTGCCAGCAGCTTACCGGGACAGAGGACAGATACGCAGTATTTT. The encoded protein is CASSLPGQRTDTQYF. Complete variable domain (other parts from reference TRBV5-4 and TRBJ2-3): ETGVTQSPTHLIKTRGQQVTLRCSSQSGHNTVSWYQQALGQGPQFIFQYYREEENGRGNFPPRFSGLQFPNYSSELNVNALELDDSALYLCASSLPGQRTDTQYFGPGTRLTVL.

This rearrangement joins TRBV19 to TRBJ1-5; D uncertain. This CDR3 contains 15 residues. CDR1 is LNHDA, CDR2 SQIVND, per germline (reference sequence). V was shortened by 5 bases and J by 7 bases, with 18 bases between the two germline ends. CDR3 coding DNA: TGTGCCAGTAGTTTGCCGGGCTCTAACCGGCAGCCCCAGCATTTT. Protein product: CASSLPGSNRQPQHF.

This rearrangement joins TRBV18 to TRBJ2-4, with D possibly TRBD1 on 5 matching bases. The CDR3 consists of 17 residues. From germline, CDR1 is KGHSH and CDR2 LQKENI. The ends were cut back, 4 bases at V and 1 base at J, with 17 bases in the middle. The chain's CDR3 is CASSRPRPGKAKNIQYF. CDR3 coding DNA: TGTGCCAGCTCACGACCACGGCCAGGGAAGGCCAAAAACATTCAGTACTTC.

The chain recombines TRBV20-1 with TRBJ1-1, with D unclear. CDR1 is DFQATT and CDR2 is SNEGSKA in the germline V gene (reference sequence). Trimming left V 6 bases short and J 3 bases short, with 8 bases between. The CDR3 consists of 11 residues. CDR3 loop: CSAQRDTEAFF. In nucleotides, the CDR3 is TGCAGTGCGCAAAGGGACACTGAAGCTTTCTTT.

The chain is built from TRBV9 and TRBJ1-1; D call uncertain. Germline assignment: CDR1 SGDLS and CDR2 YYNGEE. This CDR3 contains 15 residues. Trimming removed 3 bases at V and 4 bases at J, with 16 bases between. The CDR3 region is CASSGLGVGFTEAFF. The CDR3 nucleotides read TGTGCCAGCAGCGGCCTCGGGGTGGGCTTCACTGAAGCTTTCTTT.

This chain joins TRBV5-1 and TRBJ1-1; 8 positions agree with TRBD1. This CDR3 contains 14 residues. The V segment lost 0 bases and the J segment 5 bases; nucleotides outside the gene matches: 3. Per germline, CDR1 SGHRS and CDR2 YFSETQ. The CDR3 DNA sequence: TGCGCCAGCAGCTTGGAACAGGGGGGGACTGAAGCTTTCTTT. Protein sequence: CASSLEQGGTEAFF.

The count of this clone is one. The V gene is TRBV20-1, the J gene TRBJ2-1, with TRBD2 matching 7 bases. From germline, CDR1 is DFQATT and CDR2 SNEGSKA (reference sequence). Trimming took 6 bases from V and 7 from J; bases not matched to a gene: 3. This CDR3 region has 11 residues. The CDR3 region is CSATLANEQFF. In nucleotides, the CDR3 is TGCAGTGCAACACTAGCGAATGAGCAGTTCTTC.

V is TRBV5-1 and J is TRBJ2-3; 7 bases map to TRBD2. The V segment lost 2 bases and the J segment 0 bases; nucleotides outside the gene matches: 6. The CDR3 loop spans 16 amino acids. Per germline, CDR1 SGHRS and CDR2 YFSETQ. The CDR3: CASSFLGGGSTDTQYF. DNA for the CDR3: TGCGCCAGCAGCTTCTTAGGCGGGGGTAGCACAGATACGCAGTATTTT.

This clone came up a few times. The V gene is TRBV2, the J gene TRBJ1-5, with TRBD1 as a possible D gene (6 bases). Germline-derived CDR1 and CDR2 are SNHLY and FYNNEI. V was clipped by 4 bases and J by 4 bases, with 8 bases between them. This CDR3 is built from 13 residues. DNA for the CDR3: TGTGCCAGCAGTGGACAGGTTAATCAGCCCCAGCATTTT. This codes for CASSGQVNQPQHF.

V is TRBV30 and J is TRBJ2-7; D remains ambiguous. The CDR3 covers 12 residues. Deletions cut 8 bases from V and 5 bases from J, with 16 bases between. Per germline, CDR1 GTSNPN and CDR2 SVGIG (reference sequence). The CDR3 bases are TGTGCCAACGAACGGGCCCACAACGAGCAGTACTTC. Its protein is CANERAHNEQYF.

The rearrangement links TRBV5-1 to TRBJ1-4; TRBD1 is a possible D gene (5 bases). Germline CDR1 is SGHRS and CDR2 is YFSETQ. The CDR3 is made up of 14 amino acids. Trimming took off 0 bases at V and 7 bases at J, with 10 bases between the two ends. Here the CDR3 DNA reads TGCGCCAGCAGCTTGGCTCAGGGAGGTGAAAAACTGTTTTTT. As protein: CASSLAQGGEKLFF.

The rearrangement joins TRBV5-6 to TRBJ2-2; D remains ambiguous. The CDR3 is 15 amino acids. CDR1 and CDR2 (germline): SGHDT, YYEEEE. V dropped 2 bases and J dropped 4 bases, with 12 bases sitting between them. The CDR3 region is CASSFWTGSTGELFF. In DNA form, the CDR3 reads TGTGCCAGCAGCTTCTGGACCGGCTCCACCGGGGAGCTGTTTTTT.

The chain joins TRBV5-1 to TRBJ1-4, with a weak D call TRBD1 (5 bases). Trimming took off 4 bases at V and 0 bases at J, with 16 bases between the two ends. Germline V CDR1 and CDR2: SGHRS, YFSETQ. The CDR3 totals 17 residues. CDR3 region: CASSPSAGYATNEKLFF. The CDR3 DNA sequence: TGCGCCAGCAGCCCCTCCGCAGGGTACGCAACTAATGAAAAACTGTTTTTT.

This clone appeared once. The V gene is TRBV6-5, the J gene TRBJ1-4, with 8 bases fitting TRBD1. The CDR3 is 14 amino acids. Germline trimming cut 5 bases from V and 4 bases from J; bases unmatched to any gene: 3. Germline CDR1 and CDR2: MNHEY and SVGAGI. The CDR3 here is CASSGTGSNEKLFF. CDR3 sequence (DNA): TGTGCCAGCAGTGGGACAGGCAGTAATGAAAAACTGTTTTTT.

This sequence joins TRBV29-1 and TRBJ2-1, with 14 bases aligning to TRBD2. Trimming at V came to 6 bases and at J to 7 bases, leaving 2 bases not matched to a gene. The germline V gene encodes CDR1 SQVTM and CDR2 ANQGSEA. The length of the CDR3 is 13 residues. CDR3: CSVGTSGSNEQFF. In DNA form, the CDR3 reads TGCAGCGTGGGGACTAGCGGGAGTAATGAGCAGTTCTTC.

The V gene is TRBV19, the J gene TRBJ1-3, with unresolved D. This CDR3 contains 15 residues. In germline, CDR1 is LNHDA, CDR2 SQIVND (reference sequence). V was pared by 2 bases and J by 2 bases, with 10 bases between. The CDR3 region has the DNA TGTGCCAGTAGTATAAGCCCCCTCCCTGGAAACACCATATATTTT. Amino acids: CASSISPLPGNTIYF.

The V gene is TRBV6-5, the J gene TRBJ1-3; no clear D. The CDR3 totals 12 residues. In germline, CDR1 is MNHEY, CDR2 SVGAGI. The V and J ends lost 10 bases and 0 bases respectively, with 7 bases between them. CDR3 region: CATISSGNTIYF. The CDR3 DNA sequence: TGTGCCACTATCTCCTCTGGAAACACCATATATTTT.

This clone has only one observation. This rearrangement joins TRBV7-9 to TRBJ1-4, with D possibly being TRBD1 (6 bases). The germline V gene encodes CDR1 SEHNR and CDR2 FQNEAQ (reference sequence). V gave up 5 bases and J gave up 8 bases, with 12 bases separating them. This CDR3 contains 13 residues. DNA of the CDR3: TGTGCCAGCAGCCCCAGGGGAGGAGAAAAACTGTTTTTT. Translation: CASSPRGGEKLFF.

V usage is TRBV5-1 and J usage is TRBJ1-5; no clear D gene. With 0 bases removed from V and 0 bases from J, the gap between germline ends came to 10 bases. The CDR3 sequence is 16 residues long. The V gene's germline CDR1 is SGHRS and CDR2 YFSETQ. The CDR3, as DNA: TGCGCCAGCAGCTTGGGAACAGCTGATAGCAATCAGCCCCAGCATTTT. Translation: CASSLGTADSNQPQHF.

V usage is TRBV5-1 and J usage is TRBJ2-3; D is ambiguous. V was cut by 8 bases and J by 1 base, with 14 bases left in between. There are 14 residues in the CDR3. Germline V gene sequence: CDR1 SGHRS, CDR2 YFSETQ. The CDR3 sequence is CASEQRPGTDTQYF. The DNA for the CDR3 is TGCGCCAGTGAACAGCGCCCGGGCACAGATACGCAGTATTTT.

The chain employs TRBV15 and TRBJ2-5, with D uncertain. The germline V gene encodes CDR1 LNHNV and CDR2 YYDKDF (reference sequence). CDR3 length: 13 residues. V lost 4 bases and J 7 bases, leaving 13 bases between the germline ends. This chain's CDR3 is CATSTPGAPTQYF. CDR3 bases: TGTGCCACCAGCACCCCGGGCGCCCCGACCCAGTACTTC.

Concerning this clone itself: This specimen includes other DNA sequences encoding the same CDR3. The chain combines TRBV29-1 with TRBJ1-1, with TRBD1 matching over 10 bases. The germline V gene encodes CDR1 SQVTM and CDR2 ANQGSEA. The J segment lost 5 bases and the V segment lost 3 bases, leaving 0 bases of the junction unmatched. The CDR3 spans 12 residues. CDR3 sequence: CSVEDRGTEAFF. The CDR3, as DNA: TGCAGCGTTGAGGACAGGGGGACTGAAGCTTTCTTT. Together with reference TRBV29-1 and TRBJ1-1, the CDR3 gives the full variable domain: SAVISQKPSRDICQRGTSLTIQCQVDSQVTMMFWYRQQPGQSLTLIATANQGSEATYESGFVIDKFPISRPNLTFSTLTVSNMSPEDSSIYLCSVEDRGTEAFFGQGTRLTVV.

This chain joins TRBV7-9 and TRBJ2-2, with D unresolved. V was pared by 2 bases and J by 4 bases, with 5 bases between. CDR1 and CDR2 (germline): SEHNR, FQNEAQ (reference sequence). The CDR3 is 13 residues long. The CDR3 DNA sequence: TGTGCCAGCAGCTTACATATCACCGGGGAGCTGTTTTTT. It encodes CASSLHITGELFF.